The T cell receptor (beta chain) described here comes from a study of TIL therapy for anti-PD-1-resistant metastatic lung cancer. Study background: Tumor harvest preceded PD-1/PD-L1 blockade, followed by nivolumab treatment. Most patients had lung adenocarcinoma. By whole-exome sequencing, median non-synonymous tumor mutation burden was more than 1.2 mutations per megabase.

Indicated time point: pre-treatment sample, taken before nivolumab and TIL therapy. Adults with stage 4 NSCLC were enrolled in a phase I trial. This was the immunoSEQ v3 assay. Data came from immunoSEQ multiplex PCR; TCRdb stores just in-frame clones and leaves some out. The sample contains tens of thousands of clones, less than 75% of which appear only once. CDR1 is KGHSH, CDR2 LQKENI, per germline. V was clipped by 2 bases and J by 4 bases, with 11 bases between them. This CDR3 is 14 amino acids long. The chain uses TRBV18 and TRBJ1-2; D remains unclear. The sequenced sample was blood, obtained at baseline. The TCR sequence derives from a person aged 25-80 years with non-small cell lung cancer. The CDR3 sequence: CASSPGIQTYGYTF. CDR3 in DNA: TGTGCCAGCTCACCAGGTATTCAGACCTATGGCTACACCTTC.